Detailed here is one T cell receptor beta chain. Its target is not known. The record originates from a study of T-cell memory formation after mild COVID-19. Study findings and constraints: Cross-reactive memory seemingly joined, as some responding clones were found in pre-infection memory.

One entry per CDR3 protein, called by TCRdb with MiXCR from the 5' RACE reads. The sample comprises about 350,000 distinct CDR3 sequences, around 13% of which are singletons, and 22% rests with the top ten. CDR3 size: 13 residues. The V end was cut by 2 bases, the J end by 5 bases, with 8 bases between. Germline CDR1 and CDR2: SGHRS and YFSETQ. Sample: PBMCs or a T cell subset sorted from them (not recorded which). The sequence was obtained from a man aged 18 to 35 who had mild COVID-19 (a few samples of this study predate the infection). Cell type and time point are not known. V and J are TRBV5-1 and TRBJ1-5; D unresolved. The CDR3 sequence: CASSFSVDQPQHF. Written as DNA, the CDR3 is TGCGCCAGCAGCTTTTCGGTGGATCAGCCCCAGCATTTT.